The 2 T cell receptor beta chains below come from one sample, sequenced in a study of T cell responses to AZD1222 COVID-19 vaccine. Sequencing was performed with immunoSEQ multiplex PCR; in TCRdb, only in-frame clones are kept and a portion is missing. Seen here are approximately 150,000 clones, about 92% observed once, and the top ten hold around 12%. This sample comprised peripheral blood, obtained after recovery from COVID-19. The source of these receptors is an adult who had recovered from COVID-19.

The chain uses TRBV7-3 and TRBJ2-2; weak D call: TRBD2 (6 bases). CDR1 is SGHTA and CDR2 is FQGTGA in the germline V gene. The germline V and J ends were trimmed by 5 bases and 4 bases, with 8 bases remaining between them. This CDR3 contains 13 residues. CDR3 sequence (DNA): TGTGCCAGCAGCCCTAGCGTCACCGGGGAGCTGTTTTTT. Translating gives CASSPSVTGELFF.

This rearrangement joins TRBV30 to TRBJ2-3; 8 bases agree with TRBD1. Germline-derived CDR1 and CDR2 are GTSNPN and SVGIG (reference sequence). J gave up 6 bases and V 1 base, and 6 bases lay outside the gene matches. This CDR3 is built from 14 residues. CDR3 amino acids: CAWSARGQGDTQYF. In nucleotides, the CDR3 is TGTGCCTGGAGTGCCAGGGGGCAGGGGGATACGCAGTATTTT.